Each of the 2 T cell receptor beta chains below was sequenced from the same sample in a study of blood T cell repertoires in COVID-19. TCRdb keeps only in-frame clones here, not all; method: immunoSEQ multiplex PCR. The sample lists 400,000 to 550,000 clones, 80% to 90% occurring once. Material for sequencing was peripheral blood. The receptor source for this set is a woman in her 30s with acute or convalescent COVID-19.

This chain links TRBV5-6 with TRBJ1-2; D perhaps matches TRBD1 (6 bases). The CDR3 loop spans 16 amino acids. Trimming pared 0 bases from V and 6 bases from J, leaving 18 bases between. Per the germline V gene, CDR1 is SGHDT and CDR2 is YYEEEE. The CDR3 region has the DNA TGTGCCAGCAGCTTGGCCGAGAAACAGGGCACTAATGGCTACACCTTC. Its translation is CASSLAEKQGTNGYTF.

This chain connects TRBV6-5 to TRBJ2-2, with TRBD1 matching 11 bases. J gave up 8 bases and V 4 bases, and 3 bases lay outside the gene matches. The CDR3 runs 14 residues. Germline CDR1 reads MNHEY; CDR2 reads SVGAGI. CDR3 region: CASSSDRGLGELFF. As DNA, the CDR3 is TGTGCCAGCAGTTCGGACAGGGGGCTGGGGGAGCTGTTTTTT.